Below, 26 T cell receptor beta chains from the same sample are listed, as sequenced in a study of blood T cell repertoires in COVID-19. The repertoire was sequenced with immunoSEQ multiplex PCR; TCRdb's copy has only in-frame clones and lacks some. The data hold over 300,000 clones, with 90% observed a single time. The sequenced sample consisted of peripheral blood. Receptors originate from a young man with active or convalescent COVID-19.

J is TRBJ1-5 and V is TRBV7-8; 9 bases align to TRBD1. Germline V CDR1 and CDR2: SGHVS, FQNEAQ. The ends lost 4 bases at V and 4 bases at J; junction bases unmatched: 8. The CDR3 sequence is 16 residues long. The chain's CDR3 is CASSSRQDRGNQPQHF. In DNA form, the CDR3 reads TGTGCCAGCAGCTCAAGACAGGACAGGGGAAATCAGCCCCAGCATTTT.

CDR3 residues: CASSLTVAGLNTGELFF. CDR3 bases: TGTGCCAGCAGCTTAACGGTAGCGGGTCTAAACACCGGGGAGCTGTTTTTT. The chain carries TRBV7-3 and TRBJ2-2; 7 positions match TRBD2. CDR3 length: 17 residues. V lost 0 bases to trimming and J lost 2 bases; unmatched junction nucleotides: 6. CDR1 SGHTA and CDR2 FQGTGA come from the germline V gene. Full variable domain (rest looked up from reference TRBV7-3 and TRBJ2-2): GAGVSQTPSNKVTEKGKYVELRCDPISGHTALYWYRQSLGQGPEFLIYFQGTGAADDSGLPNDRFFAVRPEGSVSTLKIQRTERGDSAVYLCASSLTVAGLNTGELFFGEGSRLTVL.

The V and J genes are TRBV7-2 and TRBJ1-4, with D uncertain. V shed 5 bases and J shed 8 bases, with 6 bases lying between them. Germline loops: CDR1 SGHTA, CDR2 FQGNSA. This CDR3 has 11 residues. DNA for the CDR3: TGTGCCAGCAGCCCCTCCGAAAAACTGTTTTTT. This codes for CASSPSEKLFF.

The V gene is TRBV19, the J gene TRBJ1-2; 7 nucleotides match TRBD1. V shed 2 bases, J shed 2 bases, and the junction held 2 bases outside the gene matches. The germline V gene encodes CDR1 LNHDA and CDR2 SQIVND (reference sequence). The CDR3 sequence is 14 residues long. This CDR3 is CASSITGQNYGYTF. CDR3 in DNA: TGTGCCAGTAGTATAACGGGACAGAACTATGGCTACACCTTC.

V gene TRBV7-2 combines with J gene TRBJ2-7; D call uncertain. The CDR3 consists of 12 residues. The germline CDR1 and CDR2 sequences are SGHTA and FQGNSA. V dropped 4 bases and J dropped 4 bases, with 8 bases sitting between them. Here the CDR3 DNA reads TGTGCCAGCAGCTACACGGGTTACGAGCAGTACTTC. It yields the protein CASSYTGYEQYF.

The chain carries TRBV7-3 and TRBJ1-2, with TRBD1 identical over 8 bases. Germline V CDR1 and CDR2: SGHTA, FQGTGA. After removal of 4 bases from V and 4 bases from J, the junction contained 2 bases not matched to a gene. This CDR3 has 13 amino acids. Written as DNA, the CDR3 is TGTGCCAGCAGCTACGGGACAGGCTATGGCTACACCTTC. This gives the protein CASSYGTGYGYTF.

This clone occurred once. The chain is built from TRBV7-9 and TRBJ1-4, with unresolved D. Germline CDR1 and CDR2: SEHNR and FQNEAQ (reference sequence). The V gene lost 2 bases and the J gene lost 8 bases, with 27 bases spanning the gap. The CDR3 has 19 residues. CDR3 sequence: CASSLQVEFTAGAREKLFF. Here the CDR3 DNA reads TGTGCCAGCAGCTTACAGGTCGAGTTCACCGCGGGAGCCAGAGAAAAACTGTTTTTT.

J is TRBJ1-4 and V is TRBV9; TRBD1 matches 11 bases. Germline V gene lookup returns CDR1 SGDLS and CDR2 YYNGEE. V dropped 3 bases and J dropped 10; count of bases not matched to a gene: 5. This CDR3 contains 14 residues. The chain's CDR3 is CASSAGTGGGKLFF. CDR3 nucleotide sequence: TGTGCCAGCAGCGCCGGGACAGGGGGTGGAAAACTGTTTTTT.

The chain employs TRBV4-1 and TRBJ2-7, with 9 bases fitting TRBD2. CDR1 MGHRA and CDR2 YSYEKL come from the germline V gene. The ends lost 5 bases at V and 4 bases at J; junction bases unmatched: 6. The CDR3 loop spans 14 amino acids. CDR3: CASSGGGVIYEQYF. The CDR3 bases are TGCGCCAGCAGCGGCGGGGGGGTTATTTACGAGCAGTACTTC.

Here the CDR3 DNA reads TGTGCCAGCAGCTTAACAGGGAAGGATAAAAACATTCAGTACTTC. The encoded protein is CASSLTGKDKNIQYF. J is TRBJ2-4 and V is TRBV7-9, with D perhaps TRBD1 (6 bases). Germline V gene sequence: CDR1 SEHNR, CDR2 FQNEAQ (reference sequence). V dropped 2 bases and J dropped 4 bases, with 12 bases sitting between them. CDR3 length: 15 residues. The entire variable domain, with the rest obtained from reference TRBV7-9 and TRBJ2-4, is as follows: DTGVSQNPRHKITKRGQNVTFRCDPISEHNRLYWYRQTLGQGPEFLTYFQNEAQLEKSRLLSDRFSAERPKGSFSTLEIQRTEQGDSAMYLCASSLTGKDKNIQYFGAGTRLSVL.

The CDR3 reads CASRPAGSLNTEAFF. The CDR3 DNA reads as TGTGCCAGCAGGCCCGCGGGCAGTTTGAACACTGAAGCTTTCTTT. The chain is built from TRBV6-5 and TRBJ1-1; D is unclear. CDR3 size: 15 residues. Trimming shortened V by 6 bases and J by 0 bases, and 14 bases separated the two germline ends. CDR1 is MNHEY and CDR2 is SVGAGI in the germline V gene.

This clone was observed a single time. The chain uses TRBV19 and TRBJ2-1; D possibly corresponds to TRBD1 (6 bases). V was trimmed by 8 bases and J by 0 bases, leaving 11 bases between them. CDR1 LNHDA and CDR2 SQIVND come from the germline V gene (reference sequence). The CDR3 has 14 amino acids. The CDR3 coding sequence is TGTGCCAGTGGCGACAGGAGCTCCTACAATGAGCAGTTCTTC. This gives the protein CASGDRSSYNEQFF.

The V call is TRBV19, the J call TRBJ2-1; D might be TRBD1 (6 bases). The CDR3 consists of 17 residues. Germline lookup yields CDR1 LNHDA and CDR2 SQIVND (reference sequence). With 7 bases removed from V and 5 bases from J, the gap between germline ends came to 24 bases. Here the CDR3 reads CASNIPPGTGKHNEQFF. DNA for the CDR3: TGTGCCAGTAATATCCCCCCCGGTACAGGGAAACACAATGAGCAGTTCTTC.

V and J are TRBV5-8 and TRBJ2-1; 8 bases align to TRBD2. Germline loops: CDR1 SGHTS, CDR2 YDEGEE. V dropped 0 bases and J dropped 5; count of bases not matched to a gene: 7. The length of the CDR3 is 16 residues. CDR3 amino acids: CASSLAAASGHNEQFF. CDR3 sequence (DNA): TGTGCCAGCAGCTTGGCAGCCGCTAGCGGGCACAATGAGCAGTTCTTC.

This chain connects TRBV7-3 to TRBJ2-3; 9 positions match TRBD2. Trimming removed 5 bases from V and 0 bases from J; junction bases left unmatched: 18. Germline V gene lookup returns CDR1 SGHTA and CDR2 FQGTGA. CDR3 length: 20 amino acids. The DNA for the CDR3 is TGTGCCAGCAGCACTCCCGGGACGCAAGGGACTAGCACTAGCACAGATACGCAGTATTTT. Translated, it gives CASSTPGTQGTSTSTDTQYF.

This chain connects TRBV10-1 to TRBJ2-5; 7 bases map to TRBD2. The CDR3 sequence is 12 residues long. J lost 14 bases, V lost 2 bases, and 8 bases had no gene match. Germline CDR1 reads WNHNN; CDR2 reads SYGVQD (reference sequence). DNA of the CDR3: TGCGCCAGCAGTGAGCTACTAGCGCTTTGTTACTTC. It specifies CASSELLALCYF.

To note about this clone: The sample holds other DNA sequences that translate to the same CDR3. The V and J genes are TRBV6-4 and TRBJ2-3, with 8 bases matching TRBD2. V trimming: 6 bases; J trimming: 3 bases; junction bases outside the gene matches: 2. Germline loops: CDR1 MRHNA, CDR2 SNTAGT. This CDR3 has 13 residues. CDR3 in amino acids: CASSPSGTDTQYF. In nucleotides, the CDR3 is TGTGCCAGCAGCCCTAGCGGGACAGATACGCAGTATTTT.

This chain connects TRBV2 to TRBJ1-4, with 8 bases identical to TRBD1. The CDR3 consists of 16 residues. The germline V gene encodes CDR1 SNHLY and CDR2 FYNNEI. J gave up 7 bases and V 0 bases, and 7 bases lay outside the gene matches. For the CDR3, the DNA is TGTGCCAGCAGTGAAGCTGGACAGGGCTGGGGTGAAAAACTGTTTTTT. This codes for CASSEAGQGWGEKLFF.

The V gene is TRBV7-2, the J gene TRBJ1-6, with 9 bases fitting TRBD1. Per the germline V gene, CDR1 is SGHTA and CDR2 is FQGNSA. Unmatched junction bases numbered 6, after V lost 6 bases and J lost 3 bases. The CDR3 is 16 amino acids. The CDR3 protein is CASRTRTGDYNSPLHF. The CDR3 region has the DNA TGTGCCAGCAGGACGAGGACAGGGGACTATAATTCACCCCTCCACTTT.

The chain is built from TRBV19 and TRBJ1-2; no clear D gene. The V gene lost 0 bases and the J gene lost 4 bases, with 12 bases spanning the gap. CDR1 and CDR2 from the germline V gene are LNHDA and SQIVND (reference sequence). This CDR3 is 15 amino acids long. CDR3 in amino acids: CASSIDPEEVYGYTF. CDR3 nucleotide sequence: TGTGCCAGTAGTATAGATCCGGAAGAGGTCTATGGCTACACCTTC.

The J gene is TRBJ2-1, the V gene TRBV7-3; D is unclear. The CDR3 length is 13 residues. The V end lost 5 bases, the J end lost 10 bases, and 15 bases lay between the germline ends. Germline V lookup: CDR1 SGHTA, CDR2 FQGTGA. CDR3 amino acids: CASSLRMGHEQFF. CDR3 bases: TGTGCCAGCAGCCTGAGAATGGGCCACGAGCAGTTCTTC.

This CDR3 reads CASSPVRGTENQPQHF. CDR3 sequence (DNA): TGTGCCAGCAGCCCAGTTCGTGGGACAGAAAATCAGCCCCAGCATTTT. This chain links TRBV5-8 with TRBJ1-5; 7 positions match TRBD1. Per the germline V gene, CDR1 is SGHTS and CDR2 is YDEGEE. The CDR3 is 16 residues long. The ends lost 4 bases at V and 4 bases at J; junction bases unmatched: 11.

In its sample, this clone was seen once. The chain recombines TRBV6-2 or TRBV6-3 with TRBJ1-6; possibly TRBD1 for D (6 bases). Germline loops: CDR1 MNHEY, CDR2 SVGEGT. CDR3 length: 14 residues. Between the trimmed V and J ends, which lost 2 bases and 7 bases, there was a span of 9 bases. The CDR3 loop reads CASSYATGNSPLHF. DNA of the CDR3: TGTGCCAGCAGTTACGCCACAGGGAATTCACCCCTCCACTTT.

The V call is TRBV5-5, the J call TRBJ2-3, with 10 bases that match TRBD2. V was clipped by 4 bases and J by 3 bases; unmatched bases: 8. This CDR3 is built from 16 residues. Germline CDR1 and CDR2: SGHKS and YYEKEE (reference sequence). The CDR3 nucleotides read TGTGCCAGCAGCATGAGTTCTAGCGGGGGTACAGATACGCAGTATTTT. Protein sequence: CASSMSSSGGTDTQYF.

CDR3 protein: CSVGGGSNQPQHF. The CDR3 DNA is TGCAGCGTTGGAGGGGGTAGCAATCAGCCCCAGCATTTT. The chain combines TRBV29-1 with TRBJ1-5; the D gene is possibly TRBD1 (6 bases). In germline, CDR1 is SQVTM, CDR2 ANQGSEA. V gave up 4 bases and J gave up 0 bases, with 7 bases separating them. There are 13 residues in the CDR3. The complete variable domain, with remaining parts taken from reference TRBV29-1 and TRBJ1-5, reads SAVISQKPSRDICQRGTSLTIQCQVDSQVTMMFWYRQQPGQSLTLIATANQGSEATYESGFVIDKFPISRPNLTFSTLTVSNMSPEDSSIYLCSVGGGSNQPQHFGDGTRLSIL.

V and J are TRBV27 and TRBJ1-2; perhaps TRBD1 as D (5 bases). This CDR3 comprises 15 residues. Trimming shortened V by 4 bases and J by 8 bases, and 20 bases separated the two germline ends. Germline CDR1 is MNHEY and CDR2 is SMNVEV (reference sequence). The CDR3 reads CASSSRKGFQSGYTF. The CDR3 DNA reads TGTGCCAGCAGTTCCCGTAAGGGGTTCCAGTCGGGCTACACCTTC.